The 24 T cell receptor beta chains presented below share a single source sample, sequenced in a study of T cell repertoires in cytomegalovirus infection. These TCRs are of unknown antigen specificity. A single record per CDR3 protein comes from TCRdb applying MiXCR to the reads. The sample gives hundreds of thousands of distinct CDR3 sequences, 32% of which show up once; around 12% is in the top ten. Specimen: cultured CD8+ T cells from PBMCs, collected from culture after CMV antigen stimulation. The receptors were gathered from a human donor in good health (CMV status not recorded). Some clones in this sample may be carry-over from other donors' samples.

V and J are TRBV7-8 and TRBJ2-1; the match to TRBD2 covers 10 bases. Per germline, CDR1 SGHVS and CDR2 FQNEAQ. The CDR3 consists of 17 residues. With 1 base clipped from V and 7 bases from J, the junction kept 10 bases outside the gene matches. DNA for the CDR3: TGTGCCAGCAGCTTAGGGTTAGCGGGGGGTCCCCAGAATGAGCAGTTCTTC. Its translation: CASSLGLAGGPQNEQFF.

This clonotype was seen only a few times. The gene calls are TRBV7-2 and TRBJ1-4, with a tentative D call TRBD1 (6 bases). CDR3 length: 16 residues. Trimming pared 5 bases from V and 7 bases from J, leaving 20 bases between. Germline V gene sequence: CDR1 SGHTA, CDR2 FQGNSA. The CDR3 spells CASSLRGGRGGEKLFF. The DNA of the CDR3 is TGTGCCAGCAGCCTTAGGGGGGGACGGGGGGGTGAAAAACTGTTTTTT.

The sample holds many counts of this clonotype. The rearrangement links TRBV12-3 or TRBV12-4 to TRBJ1-5; D is unclear. Trimming took off 6 bases at V and 9 bases at J, with 18 bases between the two ends. This CDR3 spans 14 amino acids. The CDR3 DNA is TGTGCCAGCAGCCCTCCCGGACCGAGTCTGCCCCAGCATTTT. Its translation is CASSPPGPSLPQHF.

The chain links TRBV14 to TRBJ2-1, with D tentatively TRBD2 (5 bases). The length of the CDR3 is 15 residues. CDR1 and CDR2 (germline): SGHDN, FVKESK. V dropped 1 base and J dropped 4 bases, with 11 bases sitting between them. This CDR3 reads CASSQGTEDYNEQFF. Here the CDR3 DNA reads TGTGCCAGCAGCCAAGGGACGGAGGATTACAATGAGCAGTTCTTC.

This clonotype occurred a few times. The J gene is TRBJ2-7, the V gene TRBV6-6; D call uncertain. The V and J ends lost 5 bases and 4 bases respectively, with 21 bases between them. This CDR3 has 16 amino acids. The V gene's germline CDR1 is MNHNY and CDR2 SVGAGI (reference sequence). The CDR3 loop is CASSPDVGPGLYEQYV. The CDR3 DNA follows: TGTGCCAGCAGTCCGGACGTGGGCCCTGGGCTATACGAGCAGTACGTC.

This sequence joins TRBV24-1 and TRBJ1-2, with a weak D call TRBD1 (6 bases). Trimming left V 7 bases short and J 7 bases short, with 18 bases between. The CDR3 contains 14 residues. CDR1 and CDR2 from the germline V gene are KGHDR and SFDVKD. Written as DNA, the CDR3 is TGTGCCACCAGCCCCTGGACAGAGAATACTGGCTACACCTTC. Its protein is CATSPWTENTGYTF.

This clonotype was counted at least ten times. This chain uses TRBV7-6 with TRBJ1-1; tentatively, D is TRBD1 (5 bases). V dropped 5 bases and J dropped 3 bases, with 16 bases sitting between them. Germline V gives CDR1 SGHVS, CDR2 FNYEAQ. The CDR3 loop spans 15 amino acids. The CDR3 region has the DNA TGTGCCAGCAGCGTCGGGACGGCTTGGGACACTGAAGCTTTCTTT. Its protein product is CASSVGTAWDTEAFF.

This clonotype was seen ten or more times. The chain joins TRBV7-2 to TRBJ2-3; 10 bases are shared with TRBD2. CDR1 is SGHTA, CDR2 FQGNSA, per germline. The V and J ends lost 5 bases and 2 bases, in that order; junction bases with no gene match: 4. The CDR3 has 15 residues. Written as DNA, the CDR3 is TGTGCCAGCAGCATAGGACTAGCGGTCACAGATACGCAGTATTTT. Residues: CASSIGLAVTDTQYF.

A few counts support this clonotype. This chain joins TRBV4-1 and TRBJ2-7; 12 nucleotides line up with TRBD2. This CDR3 comprises 15 residues. With V trimmed by 7 bases and J by 1 base, 5 bases remained unmatched. The germline V gene has CDR1 MGHRA and CDR2 YSYEKL. CDR3 nucleotide sequence: TGCGCCAGCAACCGACTAGCGGGGGCATCCTACGAGCAGTACTTC. Translating gives CASNRLAGASYEQYF.

This clonotype was observed many times. This chain joins TRBV7-9 and TRBJ1-1, with unresolved D. Germline V CDR1 and CDR2: SEHNR, FQNEAQ (reference sequence). V shed 3 bases and J shed 6 bases, with 11 bases lying between them. This CDR3 has 13 residues. The CDR3 DNA follows: TGTGCCAGCAGCTTCAGAGGGCCTCCTGAAGCTTTCTTT. It translates to CASSFRGPPEAFF. The full variable domain, rest sourced from reference TRBV7-9 and TRBJ1-1, is DTGVSQNPRHKITKRGQNVTFRCDPISEHNRLYWYRQTLGQGPEFLTYFQNEAQLEKSRLLSDRFSAERPKGSFSTLEIQRTEQGDSAMYLCASSFRGPPEAFFGQGTRLTVV.

This clonotype has at least ten counts. The chain recombines TRBV7-6 with TRBJ2-1; D might be TRBD1 or TRBD2, each matching 6 bases. The CDR3 loop spans 17 amino acids. V was shortened by 1 base and J by 0 bases, with 13 bases between the two germline ends. Germline V gene sequence: CDR1 SGHVS, CDR2 FNYEAQ. The CDR3 DNA sequence: TGTGCCAGCAGCTTAGAACTCGGGGGCAGCTCCTACAATGAGCAGTTCTTC. This gives the protein CASSLELGGSSYNEQFF.

The chain carries TRBV5-5 and TRBJ2-1, with 9 bases lining up with TRBD1. The CDR3 loop spans 15 amino acids. Germline V gene lookup returns CDR1 SGHKS and CDR2 YYEKEE (reference sequence). V lost 4 bases to trimming and J lost 3 bases; unmatched junction nucleotides: 5. The CDR3 region has the DNA TGTGCCAGCAGCCCTCACAGGGGGCTCTACAATGAGCAGTTCTTC. This codes for CASSPHRGLYNEQFF.

This clonotype was observed many times. This chain uses TRBV7-9 with TRBJ1-1; perhaps TRBD1 as D (5 bases). The CDR3 loop spans 12 amino acids. Germline loops: CDR1 SEHNR, CDR2 FQNEAQ (reference sequence). With 3 bases removed from V and 10 bases from J, the gap between germline ends came to 12 bases. The CDR3 nucleotides are TGTGCCAGCAGCTTGCGGGGGGACGGAGCTTTCTTT. Translated, it gives CASSLRGDGAFF.

This clonotype was detected a few times. The J gene is TRBJ2-5, the V gene TRBV4-2; 9 nucleotides match TRBD2. Germline loops: CDR1 LGHNA, CDR2 YNFKEQ. The CDR3 loop spans 15 amino acids. V was pared by 0 bases and J by 7 bases, with 6 bases of the junction left unmatched. CDR3 nucleotides: TGTGCCAGCAGCCAAGACGCTAGCGGGGCCCCGACCCAGTACTTC. Encoded protein: CASSQDASGAPTQYF.

This clonotype has a handful of counts. The chain links TRBV6-6 to TRBJ2-3, with TRBD2 as a possible D gene (5 bases). This CDR3 is 13 amino acids long. Germline lookup yields CDR1 MNHNY and CDR2 SVGAGI (reference sequence). V gave up 10 bases and J gave up 5 bases, with 16 bases separating them. The DNA of the CDR3 is TGTGCCACCGATACTAGAACCCTAGATACGCAGTATTTT. It translates to CATDTRTLDTQYF.

The rearrangement joins TRBV4-1 to TRBJ2-1, with 9 positions matching TRBD1. The CDR3 sequence is 19 residues long. Germline V gene data show CDR1 as MGHRA and CDR2 as YSYEKL. The V gene end was trimmed by 0 bases and the J gene end by 6 bases; junction bases not matched to a gene: 15. CDR3 bases: TGCGCCAGCAGCCAAGAGGGGACCGGGACAGGGTGGGGTTCCAATGAGCAGTTCTTC. Translated: CASSQEGTGTGWGSNEQFF.

CDR3 nucleotide sequence: TGCAGCGTTGTATTGATAGCGGGGGGAAGCGTTGAGCAGTTCTTC. Translated: CSVVLIAGGSVEQFF. The rearrangement joins TRBV29-1 to TRBJ2-1, with TRBD2 identical over 10 bases. The CDR3 extends over 15 amino acids. V was clipped by 4 bases and J by 9 bases; unmatched bases: 12. Per the germline V gene, CDR1 is SQVTM and CDR2 is ANQGSEA.

This clonotype was recorded at least ten times. The chain recombines TRBV7-4 with TRBJ2-7, with a weak D call TRBD1 (6 bases). The V end was cut by 0 bases, the J end by 3 bases, with 15 bases between. In germline, CDR1 is SGHVT, CDR2 SQSDAQ. The CDR3 has 16 residues. For the CDR3, the DNA is TGTGCCAGCAGCTTAGCCGGCCAGGGGTTCGTCTACGAGCAGTACGTC. It translates to CASSLAGQGFVYEQYV.

This clonotype has just a few counts. V gene TRBV6-2 or TRBV6-3 combines with J gene TRBJ2-5; the D gene is possibly TRBD2 (6 bases). The CDR3 runs 16 residues. The germline V and J ends were trimmed by 1 base and 2 bases, with 14 bases remaining between them. CDR1 MNHEY and CDR2 SVGEGT come from the germline V gene. The CDR3, as DNA: TGTGCCAGCAGTTACTTGGGACTCGGAACTCAAGAGACCCAGTACTTC. Protein product: CASSYLGLGTQETQYF.

This clonotype was seen a handful of times. The chain employs TRBV19 and TRBJ2-1, with 10 positions matching TRBD2. The germline V gene encodes CDR1 LNHDA and CDR2 SQIVND (reference sequence). The CDR3 contains 18 residues. Losses at the gene ends were 5 bases for V and 1 base for J; bases not matched to a gene: 11. The CDR3 DNA follows: TGTGCCAGTAGTCCGGGAGCGGGGGGGCCGGGGTCCTACAATGAGCAGTTCTTC. Protein sequence: CASSPGAGGPGSYNEQFF. Together with reference TRBV19 and TRBJ2-1, the CDR3 gives the full variable domain: DGGITQSPKYLFRKEGQNVTLSCEQNLNHDAMYWYRQDPGQGLRLIYYSQIVNDFQKGDIAEGYSVSREKKESFPLTVTSAQKNPTAFYLCASSPGAGGPGSYNEQFFGPGTRLTVL.

This clonotype was found many times. The chain recombines TRBV7-2 with TRBJ2-5; 9 nucleotides align to TRBD2. Germline trimming cut 1 base from V and 1 base from J; bases unmatched to any gene: 1. Germline V gene lookup returns CDR1 SGHTA and CDR2 FQGNSA. This CDR3 comprises 15 residues. The CDR3 DNA reads as TGTGCCAGCAGCTTAGTAGCGGGGGTCCAAGAGACCCAGTACTTC. Amino acids: CASSLVAGVQETQYF.

This clonotype was counted between two and nine times. The rearrangement joins TRBV6-2 or TRBV6-3 to TRBJ1-5, with D perhaps matching TRBD1 (5 bases). V was clipped by 6 bases and J by 3 bases, with 12 bases between them. Germline V gene sequence: CDR1 MNHEY, CDR2 SVGEGT. This CDR3 region has 14 residues. In DNA, the CDR3 is TGTGCCAGCAGATGGGACCTTACCAATCAGCCCCAGCATTTT. Encoded protein: CASRWDLTNQPQHF.

This clonotype has a count of ten or more. The genes are TRBV7-6 and TRBJ2-3; perhaps TRBD1 as D (6 bases). The CDR3 length is 17 residues. V was trimmed by 0 bases and J by 2 bases, leaving 15 bases between them. Germline V gene data show CDR1 as SGHVS and CDR2 as FNYEAQ. The CDR3 DNA reads as TGTGCCAGCAGCTTAGCAAGGGCAGGGGCCTACACAGATACGCAGTATTTT. Protein: CASSLARAGAYTDTQYF.

The chain uses TRBV5-6 and TRBJ2-7; D unclear. V shed 1 base and J shed 1 base, with 9 bases lying between them. CDR3 length equals 14 residues. Germline CDR1 SGHDT, CDR2 YYEEEE. The CDR3 is CASSLWAASYEQYF. The CDR3 DNA follows: TGTGCCAGCAGCTTGTGGGCTGCATCCTACGAGCAGTACTTC.